The following is a T cell receptor (beta chain) sequence with its context. Its antigen is still unknown. The sample belongs to a study of cytomegalovirus exposure and HLA in healthy donors. Study at large: Early release data held about 85 million unique TCRs from HLA-typed donors.

Trimming stripped 5 bases from V and 2 bases from J, with 11 bases between. The CDR3 has 14 amino acids. Germline-derived CDR1 and CDR2 are LNHDA and SQIVND (reference sequence). With 60 Vbeta and 13 Jbeta primers, the PCR was carried out. The method was immunoSEQ multiplex PCR; TCRdb's version includes in-frame clones alone and lacks a portion of them. Of 150,000 to 250,000 clones listed, approximately 80% are singletons. Study results and caveats: What a later analysis showed was that several of the most significant clusters appeared linked to common viral pathogens. Within an earlier analysis, most TCR beta V segments proved productive either about 90% or about 30% of the time. One variant, a missense change in DCLRE1C, was linked in a later analysis to TCR beta V- and J-gene trimming.

The origin of this receptor is a boy aged 2 to 9 in good health and CMV-seronegative. Material for sequencing was PBMCs. This sequence joins TRBV19 and TRBJ2-3; weak D call: TRBD2 (5 bases). The CDR3 DNA follows: TGTGCCAGTAGTCCCCGCGGGCACACAGATACGCAGTATTTT. Its translation is CASSPRGHTDTQYF.